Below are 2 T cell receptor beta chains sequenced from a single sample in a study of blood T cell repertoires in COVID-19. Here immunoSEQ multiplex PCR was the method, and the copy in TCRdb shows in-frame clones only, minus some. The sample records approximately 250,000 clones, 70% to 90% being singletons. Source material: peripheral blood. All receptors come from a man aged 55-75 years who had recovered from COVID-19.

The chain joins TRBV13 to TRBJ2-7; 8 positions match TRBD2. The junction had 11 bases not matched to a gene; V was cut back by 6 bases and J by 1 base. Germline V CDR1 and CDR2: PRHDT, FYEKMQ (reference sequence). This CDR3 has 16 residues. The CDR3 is CASSSLRSGGSYEQYF. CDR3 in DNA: TGTGCCAGCAGTTCACTCAGGAGCGGGGGATCCTACGAGCAGTACTTC.

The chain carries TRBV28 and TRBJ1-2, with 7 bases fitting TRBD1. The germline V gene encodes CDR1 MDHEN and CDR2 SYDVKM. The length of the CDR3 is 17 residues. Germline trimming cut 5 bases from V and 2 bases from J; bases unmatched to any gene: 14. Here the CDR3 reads CASSEAPEGALNYGYTF. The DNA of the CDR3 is TGTGCCAGCAGTGAGGCACCCGAGGGGGCGCTGAACTATGGCTACACCTTC.